This T cell receptor beta chain stems from a study of blood T cell repertoires in COVID-19. Sequenced by immunoSEQ multiplex PCR; TCRdb stores in-frame clones only, minus some. This table has tens of thousands of clones, about four fifths appearing once. The sequence was collected from a woman between 65 and 79 years old with acute or convalescent COVID-19. The sample comprised peripheral blood.

CDR3 coding DNA: TGTGCCAGCAGGGAGGCTGGCGGGGAGCTGTTTTTT. Amino acid sequence: CASREAGGELFF. J is TRBJ2-2 and V is TRBV11-2, with D tentatively TRBD2 (5 bases). Germline V gives CDR1 SGHAT, CDR2 FQNNGV. Deletions cut 6 bases from V and 7 bases from J, with 9 bases between. CDR3 size: 12 residues. Full variable domain (outside the CDR3, taken from reference TRBV11-2 and TRBJ2-2): EAGVAQSPRYKIIEKRQSVAFWCNPISGHATLYWYQQILGQGPKLLIQFQNNGVVDDSQLPKDRFSAERLKGVDSTLKIQPAKLEDSAVYLCASREAGGELFFGEGSRLTVL.